Each of the 20 T cell receptor beta chains below was sequenced from the same sample in a study of neurological immune-mediated disorders (dated by TCRdb to about 2019). Library preparation was by 5' RACE. TCRdb names Illumina HiSeq 2500 as the instrument used. TCRdb trimmed public reads at Q25 via fastp, called clones via MiXCR and kept in-frame beta chains. Identical CDR3 proteins give one entry, which carries the most common genes and DNA. Present in this sample are 55,000 to 70,000 distinct CDR3 sequences, about 3% of which were seen just once. The top ten constitute about 5.5% of the sample. The sample taken for sequencing was PBMCs. These receptor sequences come from a woman between 50 and 59 years old with multiple sclerosis.

This clonotype occurred many times. The rearrangement links TRBV27 to TRBJ2-3, with 7 bases fitting TRBD2. There are 15 residues in the CDR3. V shed 8 bases and J 5 bases; nucleotides not matched to a gene: 13. Germline V gives CDR1 MNHEY, CDR2 SMNVEV (reference sequence). CDR3 DNA: TGTGCCAGCTCCTCTTGGGGGGGGGTCGGAGATACGCAGTATTTT. Translating it yields CASSSWGGVGDTQYF.

This clonotype was detected many times. V gene TRBV20-1 combines with J gene TRBJ2-7; 8 bases are a match to TRBD1. Germline CDR1 reads DFQATT; CDR2 reads SNEGSKA (reference sequence). This CDR3 region has 14 residues. The V gene end was trimmed by 5 bases and the J gene end by 1 base; junction bases not matched to a gene: 7. The DNA of the CDR3 is TGCAGTGCTCCTAGGACAGGGTGGTCCTACGAGCAGTACTTC. The encoded protein is CSAPRTGWSYEQYF.

In this sample, this clonotype turned up many times. The chain combines TRBV20-1 with TRBJ2-3; D is ambiguous. This CDR3 spans 15 amino acids. Germline V gene sequence: CDR1 DFQATT, CDR2 SNEGSKA (reference sequence). The V end was cut by 5 bases, the J end by 0 bases, with 15 bases between. CDR3 amino acids: CSASHSETSTDTQYF. The DNA of the CDR3 is TGCAGTGCTTCCCACTCGGAGACTAGCACAGATACGCAGTATTTT.

Ten or more counts support this clonotype. V gene TRBV20-1 combines with J gene TRBJ1-5; perhaps TRBD1 as D (5 bases). Germline V CDR1 and CDR2: DFQATT, SNEGSKA (reference sequence). V lost 6 bases and J lost 1, with 13 bases in between. The length of the CDR3 is 14 residues. CDR3 region: CSAVDPGSNQPQHF. In nucleotides, the CDR3 is TGCAGTGCAGTAGACCCAGGGAGCAATCAGCCCCAGCATTTT.

The table lists this clonotype with a few counts. The chain links TRBV6-5 to TRBJ2-5, with 13 nucleotides matching TRBD2. Germline trimming cut 2 bases from V and 5 bases from J; bases unmatched to any gene: 2. The CDR3 is made up of 15 amino acids. Looked up from germline, CDR1 is MNHEY and CDR2 is SVGAGI. The CDR3 bases are TGTGCCAGCAGTTACACTAGCGGGGGGGCGGAGACCCAGTACTTC. Protein product: CASSYTSGGAETQYF.

This clonotype was detected many times. In nucleotides, the CDR3 is TGTGCCAGCTCACTGAATCCGGGACAGCCTAATGAAAAACTGTTTTTT. Amino acid sequence: CASSLNPGQPNEKLFF. The chain has TRBV18 and TRBJ1-4; TRBD1 aligns across 7 bases. The length of the CDR3 is 16 residues. Germline V gene sequence: CDR1 KGHSH, CDR2 LQKENI. V shed 4 bases and J 3 bases; nucleotides not matched to a gene: 8.

This clonotype was observed at least ten times. The chain is built from TRBV6-5 and TRBJ2-6, with D tentatively TRBD2 (6 bases). Looked up from germline, CDR1 is MNHEY and CDR2 is SVGAGI. This CDR3 is built from 16 residues. Trimming took off 5 bases at V and 4 bases at J, with 15 bases between the two ends. The CDR3 loop reads CASSLLAGSGANVLTF. CDR3 nucleotides: TGTGCCAGCAGTCTCCTTGCGGGGTCCGGGGCCAACGTCCTGACTTTC.

The table lists this clonotype with many counts. V gene TRBV14 combines with J gene TRBJ1-1; D is undetermined. The CDR3 totals 14 residues. Trimming removed 4 bases at V and 2 bases at J, with 11 bases between. Germline V gives CDR1 SGHDN, CDR2 FVKESK. The CDR3 region is CASSRIGSNTEAFF. For the CDR3, the DNA is TGTGCCAGCAGCCGGATAGGGAGCAACACTGAAGCTTTCTTT.

This clonotype was counted ten times or more. The chain joins TRBV27 to TRBJ1-6; a weak D match, TRBD1 (6 bases). In germline, CDR1 is MNHEY, CDR2 SMNVEV (reference sequence). Between the trimmed V and J ends, which lost 2 bases and 5 bases, there was a span of 13 bases. The CDR3 contains 16 residues. CDR3 DNA: TGTGCCAGCAGTTTAGGGGGCCCCTTCCATAATTCACCCCTCCACTTT. Its translation: CASSLGGPFHNSPLHF.

This clonotype appeared many times. V gene TRBV12-3 or TRBV12-4 combines with J gene TRBJ2-5; no reliable D call. Trimming stripped 6 bases from V and 5 bases from J, with 10 bases between. The CDR3 spans 12 residues. For the CDR3, the DNA is TGTGCCAGCAGCCCTCTCATGGAGACCCAGTACTTC. Its protein is CASSPLMETQYF.

This clonotype was observed many times. The chain recombines TRBV20-1 with TRBJ2-3; 10 nucleotides agree with TRBD2. This CDR3 comprises 17 residues. Per the germline V gene, CDR1 is DFQATT and CDR2 is SNEGSKA (reference sequence). V was pared by 3 bases and J by 1 base, with 10 bases of the junction left unmatched. The CDR3 DNA follows: TGCAGTGCTAGTTTGACAAGCGGGACTAGCGGCACAGATACGCAGTATTTT. Translating gives CSASLTSGTSGTDTQYF.

This clonotype appeared many times. V gene TRBV25-1 combines with J gene TRBJ1-2, with D tentatively TRBD1 (6 bases). CDR1 and CDR2 from the germline V gene are MGHDK and SYGVNS. V was shortened by 6 bases and J by 2 bases, with 13 bases between the two germline ends. There are 14 residues in the CDR3. As DNA, the CDR3 is TGTGCCAGCAGATTACAGGACAGAAACTATGGCTACACCTTC. Translation gives CASRLQDRNYGYTF.

The sample holds many counts of this clonotype. The chain joins TRBV20-1 to TRBJ1-5; 10 nucleotides align to TRBD1. J lost 5 bases, V lost 6 bases, and 10 bases had no gene match. The CDR3 has 15 amino acids. The germline V gene encodes CDR1 DFQATT and CDR2 SNEGSKA (reference sequence). The CDR3 DNA follows: TGCAGTGCGCATACGACAGGGGGCAGGGATCAGCCCCAGCATTTT. Translating it yields CSAHTTGGRDQPQHF.

This clonotype was found many times. The rearrangement links TRBV20-1 to TRBJ2-7, with D possibly called TRBD1 or TRBD2 (5 bases each). The CDR3 extends over 13 amino acids. Germline assignment: CDR1 DFQATT and CDR2 SNEGSKA (reference sequence). The V and J ends lost 7 bases and 0 bases respectively, with 13 bases between them. The CDR3 reads CSVNSGTSYEQYV. CDR3 nucleotide sequence: TGCAGTGTCAACTCCGGGACCTCCTACGAGCAGTACGTC.

This clonotype was observed at least ten times. The rearrangement links TRBV5-1 to TRBJ1-1, with a possible D match to TRBD1 (6 bases). CDR3 size: 13 residues. CDR1 and CDR2 from the germline V gene are SGHRS and YFSETQ. The V end lost 4 bases, the J end lost 3 bases, and 10 bases lay between the germline ends. The CDR3 coding sequence is TGCGCCAGCAGCCGGGGGGCGGACACTGAAGCTTTCTTT. Its protein product is CASSRGADTEAFF.

In this sample, this clonotype turned up many times. The rearrangement uses TRBV11-2 and TRBJ2-3; TRBD2 aligns across 11 bases. Trimming cost V 5 bases and J 6 bases; bases outside gene matches: 10. The CDR3 extends over 16 amino acids. Germline V gene lookup returns CDR1 SGHAT and CDR2 FQNNGV. CDR3 protein: CASSRVSGGATDTQYF. The CDR3 DNA reads TGTGCCAGCAGCCGAGTTAGCGGGGGGGCAACGGATACGCAGTATTTT.

Many counts were recorded for this clonotype. The rearrangement uses TRBV7-9 and TRBJ2-1; D perhaps matches TRBD2 (6 bases). The length of the CDR3 is 17 residues. Germline V gene lookup returns CDR1 SEHNR and CDR2 FQNEAQ (reference sequence). With 3 bases removed from V and 0 bases from J, the gap between germline ends came to 15 bases. CDR3 loop: CASSFPLDGSSYNEQFF. CDR3 nucleotides: TGTGCCAGCAGCTTTCCCCTAGACGGGAGCTCCTACAATGAGCAGTTCTTC.

This clonotype was recorded many times. The genes are TRBV19 and TRBJ2-7; 11 bases are a match to TRBD1. The CDR3 covers 14 residues. Germline V lookup: CDR1 LNHDA, CDR2 SQIVND (reference sequence). The J segment lost 4 bases and the V segment lost 4 bases, leaving 3 bases of the junction unmatched. In nucleotides, the CDR3 is TGTGCCAGTAGTAGGACAGGGGGCAGTTACGAGCAGTACTTC. Amino acid sequence: CASSRTGGSYEQYF.

This clonotype was counted at least ten times. The chain links TRBV6-6 to TRBJ1-5; D possibly corresponds to TRBD1 (6 bases). V lost 7 bases, J lost 1 base, and 14 bases lay in between. Germline V gene sequence: CDR1 MNHNY, CDR2 SVGAGI (reference sequence). CDR3 length: 15 amino acids. The DNA for the CDR3 is TGTGCCAGCATCTGGGGGCCAGGAAGCAATCAGCCCCAGCATTTT. The encoded protein is CASIWGPGSNQPQHF.

This clonotype was recorded many times. The chain combines TRBV5-1 with TRBJ2-1, with D perhaps TRBD1 (6 bases). CDR3 size: 13 residues. V was trimmed by 0 bases and J by 10 bases, leaving 11 bases between them. CDR1 and CDR2 from the germline V gene are SGHRS and YFSETQ. The CDR3 bases are TGCGCCAGCAGCTTGGGAAGGGGGTACGAGCAGTTCTTC. Translation gives CASSLGRGYEQFF.